These T cell receptor beta chains were read from a single sample in a study of blood T cells in healthy people across ages. TCRdb reprocessed the 5' RACE reads via MiXCR and lists one record per CDR3 protein. This table has roughly 1,100,000 distinct CDR3 sequences, approximately 25% appearing once. The same data also contributed to another study, on T cells of mothers and their children.

Sequencing was done on a sample of blood. The receptor source for this set is a girl between 2 and 10 years old in good health. CDR3s include the opening cysteine and the closing phenylalanine or tryptophan. Each record gives: D gene, V gene, J gene, clone size, CDR3 protein, CDR3 DNA. D genes are given only for firm matches. Clone size, where shown, is once, few, many, or a class for clones that have expanded.

TRBD1	TRBV24-1	TRBJ1-4	few	CATSDPRDSFNEKLFF	TGTGCCACCAGTGACCCACGGGACAGCTTTAATGAAAAACTGTTTTTT
.	TRBV12-3/TRBV12-4	TRBJ2-7	.	CASSSAPDYEQYF	TGTGCCAGCAGTTCCGCCCCAGATTACGAGCAGTACTTC
TRBD2	TRBV5-1	TRBJ2-7	few	CASSLADGRTSYEQYF	TGCGCCAGCAGCTTGGCCGACGGGAGGACATCTTACGAGCAGTACTTC
TRBD1	TRBV28	TRBJ1-1	.	CASSLRTGGVTEAFF	TGTGCCAGCAGTTTAAGGACAGGGGGAGTCACTGAAGCTTTCTTT
.	TRBV7-9	TRBJ1-2	few	CASSYREGGYTF	TGTGCCAGCAGCTACAGGGAGGGTGGCTACACCTTC
.	TRBV7-3	TRBJ1-6	.	CASSGVNSPLHF	TGTGCCAGCAGCGGGGTGAATTCACCCCTCCACTTT
.	TRBV3-1	TRBJ2-7	few	CASSQDGPEQYF	TGTGCCAGCAGCCAAGATGGTCCCGAGCAGTACTTC
.	TRBV7-8	TRBJ1-4	few	CASSPYGSLVGEKLFF	TGTGCCAGCAGCCCTTACGGGTCCCTAGTTGGTGAAAAACTGTTTTTT
TRBD2	TRBV29-1	TRBJ2-2	.	CSVGTSGTGGELFF	TGCAGCGTTGGGACTAGCGGGACCGGCGGGGAGCTGTTTTTT
.	TRBV29-1	TRBJ1-1	few	CSVLSMNTEAFF	TGCAGCGTTTTGTCGATGAACACTGAAGCTTTCTTT
TRBD2	TRBV29-1	TRBJ2-1	.	CSVALGRAGYNEQFF	TGCAGCGTTGCCTTGGGGAGGGCCGGGTACAATGAGCAGTTCTTC
TRBD2	TRBV28	TRBJ2-1	.	CASSLLTSGSNEQFF	TGTGCCAGCAGTTTATTAACTAGCGGGAGTAATGAGCAGTTCTTC
TRBD1	TRBV6-5	TRBJ1-2	few	CASSISTGTDGYTF	TGTGCCAGCAGTATATCGACAGGGACGGATGGCTACACCTTC
.	TRBV6-1	TRBJ1-1	few	CASSEPGQDEAFF	TGTGCCAGCAGTGAACCGGGACAAGATGAAGCTTTCTTT
.	TRBV4-1	TRBJ1-1	.	CASSQDPGTGNTEAFF	TGCGCCAGCAGCCAAGATCCCGGGACGGGGAACACTGAAGCTTTCTTT
TRBD2	TRBV7-3	TRBJ2-5	many	CASSLLAGGLETQYF	TGTGCCAGCAGCCTACTAGCGGGAGGTTTAGAGACCCAGTACTTC
.	TRBV20-1	TRBJ1-2	few	CSARQGVTNGYTF	TGCAGTGCTAGACAGGGCGTTACCAATGGCTACACCTTC
.	TRBV13	TRBJ2-3	few	CASSYPSLGSTDTQYF	TGTGCCAGCAGCTACCCCTCACTAGGAAGCACAGATACGCAGTATTTT
.	TRBV28	TRBJ1-1	.	CASSLRGSRGPLNTEAFF	TGTGCCAGCAGTTTAAGGGGATCCCGGGGGCCCCTGAACACTGAAGCTTTCTTT
.	TRBV25-1	TRBJ2-3	.	CASSEFGGTADTQYF	TGTGCCAGCAGTGAATTTGGGGGGACCGCAGATACGCAGTATTTT
.	TRBV7-9	TRBJ1-4	.	CASSFSGVNNEKLFF	TGTGCCAGCAGCTTTTCTGGGGTTAATAATGAAAAACTGTTTTTT
.	TRBV20-1	TRBJ2-7	few	CSARPVSSYEQYF	TGCAGTGCTAGACCCGTTAGCTCCTACGAGCAGTACTTC
.	TRBV6-5	TRBJ1-5	.	CASSWEINQPQHF	TGTGCCAGCAGTTGGGAGATAAATCAGCCCCAGCATTTT
TRBD1	TRBV27	TRBJ1-2	.	CASKVTGTGTYGYTF	TGTGCCAGCAAGGTTACCGGGACAGGGACCTATGGCTACACCTTC
.	TRBV7-2	TRBJ1-1	few	CASSLALFGGREAFF	TGTGCCAGCAGCTTAGCTTTATTTGGGGGGCGTGAAGCTTTCTTT
.	TRBV10-3	TRBJ2-7	few	CAISESGQGPYEQYF	TGTGCCATCAGTGAGTCGGGGCAGGGACCCTACGAGCAGTACTTC
TRBD2	TRBV15	TRBJ2-1	once	CATSREAIPGLSDNEQFF	TGTGCCACCAGCAGAGAAGCCATTCCGGGACTATCCGACAATGAGCAGTTCTTC
TRBD1	TRBV28	TRBJ1-1	.	CASRETGRPNEAFF	TGTGCCAGCAGGGAGACAGGGCGCCCAAATGAAGCTTTCTTT
TRBD1	TRBV7-2	TRBJ1-2	.	CASSVLGQSFGGYTF	TGTGCCAGCAGCGTCTTGGGACAGTCTTTTGGGGGCTACACCTTC
.	TRBV20-1	TRBJ1-2	.	CSATPGSRSTF	TGCAGTGCCACTCCGGGCTCCCGGTCCACCTTC
.	TRBV6-5	TRBJ1-6	few	CASSYGANNSPLHF	TGTGCCAGCAGTTACGGGGCTAATAATTCACCCCTCCACTTT
.	TRBV3-1	TRBJ2-7	few	CASSQVNGAYEQYF	TGTGCCAGCAGCCAAGTCAACGGCGCCTACGAGCAGTACTTC
TRBD1	TRBV28	TRBJ2-5	.	CASSSHRQGVLETQYF	TGTGCCAGCAGTTCACACAGACAGGGGGTCCTTGAGACCCAGTACTTC
TRBD2	TRBV19	TRBJ2-5	.	CASSIFGGGQETQYF	TGTGCCAGTAGTATCTTCGGCGGGGGGCAAGAGACCCAGTACTTC
TRBD2	TRBV20-1	TRBJ2-1	few	CSAKYGLAGGASYNGQFF	TGCAGTGCTAAGTACGGACTAGCGGGGGGGGCCTCCTACAATGGGCAGTTCTTC
TRBD1	TRBV27	TRBJ2-7	many	CASRTGTGSHEQYF	TGTGCCAGTCGAACCGGGACAGGGTCCCACGAGCAGTACTTC
TRBD1	TRBV29-1	TRBJ1-1	few	CSVVQGSNTEAFF	TGCAGCGTTGTACAGGGGTCGAACACTGAAGCTTTCTTT
TRBD2	TRBV7-2	TRBJ2-5	.	CASCQFTSGQETQYF	TGTGCCAGCTGTCAATTCACTAGCGGCCAAGAGACCCAGTACTTC
.	TRBV28	TRBJ2-3	.	CASSLSWPENTQYF	TGTGCCAGCAGCCTATCGTGGCCTGAGAATACGCAGTATTTT
TRBD1	TRBV7-9	TRBJ1-1	.	CASSGDRGLGMNTEAFF	TGTGCCAGCAGCGGTGACAGGGGGCTGGGAATGAACACTGAAGCTTTCTTT
.	TRBV29-1	TRBJ2-4	few	CSVEYGSSYLAKNIQYF	TGCAGCGTTGAGTATGGGTCAAGCTACCTAGCCAAAAACATTCAGTACTTC